Listed below are T cell receptor beta chains from one sample, sequenced in a study of cytotoxic CD8 clonotypes in ibrutinib-treated CLL. Sequencing was performed with immunoSEQ multiplex PCR; in TCRdb, only in-frame clones are kept and a portion is missing. The table lists about 49,000 clones, roughly 50% of them singletons. The sample in question was PBMCs, obtained after 12 months of ibrutinib treatment. These receptors all come from a human donor with chronic lymphocytic leukemia. The CDR3 runs from the conserved cysteine through the conserved F or W. The D gene is left open where the match is weak. Size is omitted from some rows. Given values are once, few, many or a class for expanded clones.

>16|TRBV21-1|NA|medium-sized|TRBJ2-7
CASSNSPGGLASEQYF
TGTGCCAGCAGCAATTCCCCAGGGGGACTAGCGAGCGAGCAGTACTTC
>14|TRBV5-1|NA|NA|TRBJ2-3
CASSSGLSTDTQYF
TGCGCCAGCAGCTCGGGACTCAGCACAGATACGCAGTATTTT
>18|TRBV13|TRBD1|NA|TRBJ2-7
CASSPRTGSNLLVSEQYF
TGTGCCAGCAGCCCAAGGACAGGGAGCAATCTCCTAGTTTCCGAGCAGTACTTC
>15|TRBV9|NA|NA|TRBJ2-1
CASSVGGNPYNEQFF
TGTGCCAGCAGCGTAGGAGGGAATCCCTACAATGAGCAGTTCTTC
>12|TRBV19|NA|many|TRBJ1-1
CASSAVGTEAFF
TGTGCCAGTAGTGCCGTAGGCACTGAAGCTTTCTTT
>15|TRBV11-2|NA|NA|TRBJ2-1
CASSLERGPYGEQFF
TGTGCCAGCAGCTTAGAGCGGGGACCTTACGGTGAGCAGTTCTTC
>17|TRBV19|TRBD1|few|TRBJ1-5
CASSIWTGLGSNQPQHF
TGTGCCAGTAGTATATGGACAGGCCTTGGTAGCAATCAGCCCCAGCATTTT
>10|TRBV29-1|NA|many|TRBJ1-2
CSVASPGYTF
TGCAGCGTTGCCTCCCCGGGCTACACCTTC
>13|TRBV7-2|NA|NA|TRBJ1-1
CASSLTGYTEAFF
TGTGCCAGCAGCTTAACGGGGTACACTGAAGCTTTCTTT
>15|TRBV5-1|TRBD1|once|TRBJ1-4
CASSLTGGADEKLFF
TGCGCCAGCAGCTTAACAGGGGGCGCGGATGAAAAACTGTTTTTT
>16|TRBV7-9|NA|NA|TRBJ2-3
CASSLDLSYRTDTQYF
TGTGCCAGCAGCTTAGATTTGTCCTACCGCACAGATACGCAGTATTTT
>17|TRBV2|TRBD2|once|TRBJ2-6
CASDRGTTSSGANVLTF
TGTGCCAGCGACCGAGGGACTACCTCCTCTGGGGCCAACGTCCTGACTTTC
>12|TRBV7-9|NA|NA|TRBJ1-2
CASSPDGYGYTF
TGTGCCAGCAGCCCGGACGGCTATGGCTACACCTTC
>17|TRBV11-2|TRBD2|NA|TRBJ2-7
CASSVGLAGGHSYEQYF
TGTGCCAGCAGCGTGGGACTAGCGGGAGGCCACTCCTACGAGCAGTACTTC
>14|TRBV18|TRBD2|NA|TRBJ2-7
CASSGTSRTYEQYF
TGTGCCAGCTCCGGGACTAGCCGAACCTACGAGCAGTACTTC
>18|TRBV15|TRBD2|NA|TRBJ2-1
CATSRGLAGGRSYNEQFF
TGTGCCACCAGCAGAGGCCTAGCGGGAGGGAGGTCCTACAATGAGCAGTTCTTC
>14|TRBV9|NA|NA|TRBJ2-7
CASSVDPDFYEQYF
TGTGCCAGCAGCGTAGATCCAGACTTCTACGAGCAGTACTTC
>14|TRBV28|NA|many|TRBJ1-1
CASSPGGRGTEAFF
TGTGCCAGCAGCCCCGGGGGACGAGGCACTGAAGCTTTCTTT
>15|TRBV18|NA|NA|TRBJ1-2
CASSQNTVPVYGYTF
TGTGCCAGCTCCCAAAACACGGTTCCGGTCTATGGCTACACCTTC
>11|TRBV20-1|NA|many|TRBJ1-5
CSAIGDQPQHF
TGCAGTGCCATAGGGGATCAGCCCCAGCATTTT
>15|TRBV5-6|TRBD2|NA|TRBJ2-2
CASTLAGAITGELFF
TGTGCCAGCACCTTAGCGGGAGCTATCACCGGGGAGCTGTTTTTT
>16|TRBV29-1|NA|NA|TRBJ2-3
CSVEGGVQRATDTQYF
TGCAGCGTTGAAGGGGGGGTGCAGAGGGCCACAGATACGCAGTATTTT
>17|TRBV19|TRBD2|NA|TRBJ2-2
CASSGLAGARNTGELFF
TGTGCCAGTAGCGGACTAGCGGGAGCTCGGAACACCGGGGAGCTGTTTTTT
>13|TRBV19|NA|few|TRBJ2-5
CASSIGTEETQYF
TGTGCCAGTAGTATTGGAACGGAAGAGACCCAGTACTTC
>13|TRBV6-1|TRBD1|NA|TRBJ1-2
CASSGGQIYGYTF
TGTGCCAGCAGTGGGGGACAGATCTATGGCTACACCTTC
>14|TRBV5-4|NA|NA|TRBJ1-1
CASSPDTGGREAFF
TGTGCCAGCAGCCCCGATACGGGTGGGCGTGAAGCTTTCTTT
>18|TRBV7-6|NA|NA|TRBJ2-2
CASSLLAQDATNTGELFF
TGTGCCAGCAGCTTACTGGCGCAGGACGCAACGAACACCGGGGAGCTGTTTTTT
>11|TRBV27|NA|NA|TRBJ2-3
CASSHRDTQYF
TGTGCCAGCAGCCACCGAGATACGCAGTATTTT
>13|TRBV6-6|NA|NA|TRBJ2-7
CASSTGTPYEQYF
TGTGCCAGCAGTACAGGAACCCCCTACGAGCAGTACTTC
>9|TRBV5-4|NA|few|TRBJ2-1
CARPCEQFF
TGTGCCAGGCCCTGTGAGCAGTTCTTC
>14|TRBV28|NA|NA|TRBJ1-2
CASTFIGRNYGYTF
TGTGCCAGCACTTTCATCGGGCGTAACTATGGCTACACCTTC
>13|TRBV5-6|NA|few|TRBJ2-5
CASSTGLGETQYF
TGTGCCAGCAGCACCGGACTCGGGGAGACCCAGTACTTC
>15|TRBV2|NA|once|TRBJ1-5
CASSEEQGRNQPQHF
TGTGCCAGCAGTGAAGAGCAGGGGCGCAATCAGCCCCAGCATTTT
>17|TRBV19|TRBD1|few|TRBJ1-1
CASSAGTEGRMNTEAFF
TGTGCCAGTAGCGCTGGGACAGAGGGACGGATGAACACTGAAGCTTTCTTT
>13|TRBV6-6|TRBD1|NA|TRBJ1-1
CAIHRGARTEAFF
TGTGCCATCCACAGGGGCGCCCGGACTGAAGCTTTCTTT
>13|TRBV28|TRBD1|NA|TRBJ2-7
CASRDRPTYEQYF
TGTGCCAGCAGGGACAGGCCAACCTACGAGCAGTACTTC
>12|TRBV29-1|NA|NA|TRBJ2-1
CSVGGAINEQFF
TGCAGCGTTGGGGGGGCTATCAATGAGCAGTTCTTC
>13|TRBV5-6|NA|NA|TRBJ2-5
CASSPVSGETQYF
TGTGCCAGCAGCCCCGTCAGTGGAGAGACCCAGTACTTC
>16|TRBV28|TRBD2|NA|TRBJ2-7
CASSDFRAGGRYEQYF
TGTGCCAGCAGCGATTTCCGAGCGGGAGGTCGGTACGAGCAGTACTTC
>14|TRBV28|NA|once|TRBJ2-7
CASIETGTLYEQYF
TGTGCCAGCATCGAAACCGGGACCCTCTACGAGCAGTACTTC
>12|TRBV18|NA|NA|TRBJ1-5
CASSPPGQPQHF
TGTGCCAGCTCACCACCGGGCCAGCCCCAGCATTTT
>16|TRBV9|NA|once|TRBJ2-3
CASSVNGATSTDTQYF
TGTGCCAGCAGCGTAAACGGAGCGACTAGCACAGATACGCAGTATTTT
>13|TRBV10-3|NA|once|TRBJ2-1
CAISETDYNEQFF
TGTGCCATCAGTGAGACGGATTACAATGAGCAGTTCTTC
>13|TRBV11-3|NA|NA|TRBJ1-1
CASSFGQSSEAFF
TGTGCCAGCAGCTTCGGCCAGTCCTCTGAAGCTTTCTTT
>16|TRBV28|TRBD2|NA|TRBJ2-7
CASRARTSGLTLEQYF
TGTGCCAGCAGGGCACGGACTAGCGGGCTTACCCTCGAGCAGTACTTC
>13|TRBV28|NA|NA|TRBJ2-3
CASMGALTDTQYF
TGTGCCAGCATGGGGGCGCTCACAGATACGCAGTATTTT